This T cell receptor (beta chain) is from a study of shared clonotypes between healthy human individuals (dated by TCRdb to between 2020 and 2021). As for the study more broadly: The cohort comprised a couple of women and a few men aged 18 to 49 years. Per donor, three plates each were used for CD4 naive and CD4 memory, two for CD8 naive, and one for CD8 memory. The study deeply sequenced blood TCR repertoires of about 5 healthy adults to estimate repertoire size and the extent of clonotype sharing between individuals. To increase sequencing depth and limit assay-specific biases, different laboratories used diverse techniques to prepare libraries and sequence TCR repertoires. Between about 0.94 and 8.9 billion PBMCs per donor were obtained by leukapheresis.

For the CD8 naive samples, CD45RO-negative cells were positively selected for CCR7, yielding a CD45RA+CCR7+ population from which TemRA cells were excluded. Donors were healthy HIV-negative adults with no recently reported acute infections or vaccinations. All donors were Caucasian adults living in Nashville, Tennessee, USA. After blood collection by leukapheresis, PBMCs were isolated using Ficoll-Histopaque density gradient centrifugation and then cryopreserved in the vapor phase of liquid nitrogen. Analytical flow cytometry was used to check the purity and quantity of each magnetically sorted T cell population. Genomic DNA was isolated from every sorted fraction and measured by UV absorbance on a Nanodrop 2000c. As to this clone: This receptor's antigen is unknown. No much larger clone exists at a distance of one base, and base qualities are not known.

In the germline V gene, CDR1 corresponds to SGDLS and CDR2 to YYNGEE. V is cut back by 3 bases and J by 3 bases, with 4 bases in the junction unmatched. From its cysteine to its phenylalanine, the CDR3 spans 16 amino acids. Of all the DNA, just the CDR3 is kept, 48 bases in frame from base 1. TCR CDR3 regions were amplified from genomic DNA by multiplex PCR using the deep immunoSEQ assay. Genomic DNA extracted from each cell subset was distributed evenly over all wells of several immunoSEQ 96-well plates, and each plate served as one replicate. Each replicate PCR for sorted subsets received roughly 0.2 ug genomic DNA, equal to 30,000 or so T cell genomes. The purified libraries were quantified using a Qubit 3.0 fluorometer, sized with a Bioanalyzer 2100, and then quantified again using the KAPA Library Quantification kit. A separate single-read 150-cycle Illumina NextSeq 550 flow cell was used to sequence each immunoSEQ 96-well plate. Per the authors' processing: The immunoSEQ output contained only junctional sequences without quality scores, so filtering could not match that applied to full-length reads. To assign V/J genes and CDR3, sequences were annotated against IMGT germline references using PyIR, a Python wrapper for IgBLAST v1.9. Reads with weak V/J assignments (E-value above 1e-6), missing CDR3, stop codons, out-of-frame junctions, or ambiguous translated residues were removed. A V3J clonotype was defined by an identical inferred V gene, J gene, and CDR3 amino acid sequence. The percentage overlap between two repertoires was calculated by dividing the number of shared unique clonotypes by the size of the smaller repertoire. Repertoire richness was assessed with RTK rarefaction, the Chao1 estimator, and Recon v2.1 estimates of unobserved clonotypes. Generation probabilities for all TCRbeta clonotypes obtained by the gDNA method from a handful of donors were computed using OLGA. As stored in TCRdb, this immuneACCESS dataset retains in-frame rearrangements with V and J assigned. A fraction of the clones does not appear; measured against another copy, unresolved V genes explain less than half of the discrepancy, and the remainder lacks a known reason. V and J calls and clone size are given by that table; D and trimming were obtained from the DNA. For this sample there are roughly 2,000,000 clones; approximately 95% appear just once. Clones ranked in the top ten supply around 1% of the sample.

Beyond this particular receptor, the publication reports: Pairwise subsampling indicated that sequencing depth was expected to affect the degree of clonotype sharing among donors. Rarefaction of sorted-subset datasets indicated incomplete sequencing despite the large sequencing depth. Because the study included only a small number of donors, the genetic and exposure-history diversity represented was limited. Larger estimated clonotype richness was generally found for naive subsets than for memory subsets. Across a few donors, 4.5% to 6.5% of naive CD4, approximately 3.6% of naive CD8, around 2.1% of memory CD4, and roughly 0.41% of memory CD8 clonotypes were shared. Compared with non-shared clonotypes, clonotypes shared by all four sorted-subset donors had higher generation probabilities. Sampling was restricted to blood, and TCR repertoires in tissue are likely to differ from TCR repertoires in blood.

What was sequenced was naive CD8+ T cells sorted from blood. The cell subset or site label, read with the paper, signifies: CD45RA+CCR7+. This TCR was sampled from a man aged 18 to 35 in good health. The V and J segments used are TRBV9 and TRBJ2-2, with 11 junctional bases fitting TRBD1. The CDR3 loop reads CASSGGQGAYTGELFF. DNA sequence: TGTGCCAGCAGCGGAGGACAGGGGGCTTACACCGGGGAGCTGTTTTTT.